A selection of T cell receptor beta chains follows, all from one sample in a study of shared clonotypes between healthy human individuals. Only in-frame clones appear in the TCRdb table, and some are missing; sequencing was by immunoSEQ multiplex PCR. This table holds roughly 2.1 million clones, 93% found once. The sequencing sample was made of naive CD8+ T cells from PBMCs. The receptors stem from a man aged 18-30 years in good health. Some clones in this sample may be carry-over from other donors' samples. Both conserved end residues are part of each CDR3. A D gene is named only where the DNA matches it firmly. Expanded clones get a size class; other rows say once, few or many, or leave the size out.

J gene: TRBJ2-7; D gene: TRBD1; V gene: TRBV29-1; clone size: .; CDR3 protein: CSVRNPRTGPKDEQYF; CDR3 DNA: TGCAGCGTTAGAAACCCTCGGACAGGACCTAAGGACGAGCAGTACTTC
J gene: TRBJ1-4; D gene: .; V gene: TRBV4-1; clone size: .; CDR3 protein: CASSQYGQGEKLFF; CDR3 DNA: TGCGCCAGCAGCCAGTATGGCCAGGGGGAAAAACTGTTTTTT
J gene: TRBJ2-7; D gene: .; V gene: TRBV5-1; clone size: .; CDR3 protein: CASSHGTLYEQYF; CDR3 DNA: TGCGCCAGCAGCCACGGGACACTCTACGAGCAGTACTTC
J gene: TRBJ1-3; D gene: .; V gene: TRBV2; clone size: .; CDR3 protein: CASTPGAFSGNTIYF; CDR3 DNA: TGTGCCAGCACCCCCGGGGCCTTCTCTGGAAACACCATATATTTT
J gene: TRBJ1-4; D gene: .; V gene: TRBV4-1; clone size: few; CDR3 protein: CASSQDLGELFF; CDR3 DNA: TGCGCCAGCAGCCAAGACCTAGGGGAACTGTTTTTT
J gene: TRBJ1-2; D gene: .; V gene: TRBV11-2; clone size: .; CDR3 protein: CASSLYGAMYGYTF; CDR3 DNA: TGTGCCAGCAGCTTATACGGAGCGATGTATGGCTACACCTTC
J gene: TRBJ2-7; D gene: .; V gene: TRBV14; clone size: .; CDR3 protein: CASSHSRIISRLYEQYF; CDR3 DNA: TGTGCCAGCAGCCATTCCAGGATCATTAGCCGCCTCTACGAGCAGTACTTC
J gene: TRBJ1-2; D gene: .; V gene: TRBV19; clone size: .; CDR3 protein: CASFGADIRGQTSNYGYTF; CDR3 DNA: TGTGCCAGTTTTGGTGCTGACATCCGGGGCCAGACTTCTAACTATGGCTACACCTTC
J gene: TRBJ2-1; D gene: TRBD2; V gene: TRBV29-1; clone size: .; CDR3 protein: CSVDKGSGSFYEQFF; CDR3 DNA: TGCAGCGTTGATAAAGGTAGCGGGAGTTTCTATGAGCAGTTCTTC
J gene: TRBJ2-2; D gene: .; V gene: TRBV6-5; clone size: .; CDR3 protein: CASSYTDKGTGELFF; CDR3 DNA: TGTGCCAGCAGTTACACCGACAAGGGCACCGGGGAGCTGTTTTTT
J gene: TRBJ1-4; D gene: .; V gene: TRBV7-9; clone size: .; CDR3 protein: CASSLFLGQLLEEKLFF; CDR3 DNA: TGTGCCAGCAGCTTATTTTTAGGACAGCTCCTTGAGGAAAAACTGTTTTTT
J gene: TRBJ2-1; D gene: TRBD2; V gene: TRBV2; clone size: once; CDR3 protein: CASSDWTSRGDEQFF; CDR3 DNA: TGTGCCAGCAGTGATTGGACTAGCAGGGGTGATGAGCAGTTCTTC
J gene: TRBJ1-1; D gene: .; V gene: TRBV5-1; clone size: .; CDR3 protein: CASSFLANTEAFF; CDR3 DNA: TGCGCCAGCAGCTTCTTGGCGAACACTGAAGCTTTCTTT
J gene: TRBJ2-1; D gene: .; V gene: TRBV4-3; clone size: .; CDR3 protein: CASSQDLGTRHPYNEQFF; CDR3 DNA: TGCGCCAGCAGCCAAGATCTCGGGACCCGTCACCCCTACAATGAGCAGTTCTTC
J gene: TRBJ2-5; D gene: .; V gene: TRBV5-4; clone size: .; CDR3 protein: CASSSPFKETQYF; CDR3 DNA: TGTGCCAGCAGCTCCCCGTTTAAGGAGACCCAGTACTTC
J gene: TRBJ2-1; D gene: TRBD2; V gene: TRBV27; clone size: .; CDR3 protein: CASSLLAGVESEQFF; CDR3 DNA: TGTGCCAGCAGTTTATTAGCGGGAGTTGAAAGTGAGCAGTTCTTC
J gene: TRBJ2-7; D gene: .; V gene: TRBV30; clone size: .; CDR3 protein: CAWSRRTLSYEQYF; CDR3 DNA: TGTGCCTGGAGTAGACGCACCCTCTCCTACGAGCAGTACTTC
J gene: TRBJ2-1; D gene: TRBD2; V gene: TRBV27; clone size: .; CDR3 protein: CASSLSNSGTYNEQFF; CDR3 DNA: TGTGCCAGCAGTTTATCGAATAGCGGGACGTACAATGAGCAGTTCTTC
J gene: TRBJ1-2; D gene: .; V gene: TRBV21-1; clone size: .; CDR3 protein: CASSKGQAWGPGYGYTF; CDR3 DNA: TGTGCCAGCAGCAAAGGTCAAGCTTGGGGTCCGGGTTATGGCTACACCTTC
J gene: TRBJ1-5; D gene: .; V gene: TRBV10-2; clone size: .; CDR3 protein: CASSEPGDYQPQHF; CDR3 DNA: TGCGCCAGCAGTGAGCCAGGGGATTACCAGCCCCAGCATTTT
J gene: TRBJ2-7; D gene: TRBD1; V gene: TRBV29-1; clone size: once; CDR3 protein: CSVEESGTGYYEQYF; CDR3 DNA: TGCAGCGTTGAAGAGAGTGGGACAGGGTACTACGAGCAGTACTTC
J gene: TRBJ1-4; D gene: .; V gene: TRBV14; clone size: .; CDR3 protein: CASSQGGPYIEKLFF; CDR3 DNA: TGTGCCAGCAGCCAAGGTGGACCATATATTGAAAAACTGTTTTTT
J gene: TRBJ2-1; D gene: TRBD2; V gene: TRBV14; clone size: .; CDR3 protein: CASSQLGLAAYNEQFF; CDR3 DNA: TGTGCCAGCAGCCAACTTGGCCTAGCGGCCTACAATGAGCAGTTCTTC
J gene: TRBJ1-5; D gene: .; V gene: TRBV7-8; clone size: few; CDR3 protein: CASSLVGVSRQPQHF; CDR3 DNA: TGTGCCAGCAGCTTAGTAGGGGTGTCACGTCAGCCCCAGCATTTT
J gene: TRBJ2-6; D gene: TRBD1; V gene: TRBV13; clone size: .; CDR3 protein: CASSPTGAGANVLTF; CDR3 DNA: TGTGCCAGCAGCCCGACAGGGGCCGGGGCCAACGTCCTGACTTTC
J gene: TRBJ2-1; D gene: TRBD2; V gene: TRBV28; clone size: .; CDR3 protein: CASRTSGYNEQFF; CDR3 DNA: TGTGCCAGCAGGACTAGCGGGTACAATGAGCAGTTCTTC
J gene: TRBJ1-4; D gene: .; V gene: TRBV6-4; clone size: once; CDR3 protein: CASSEQGTPATNEKLFF; CDR3 DNA: TGTGCCAGCAGTGAACAGGGCACCCCTGCAACTAATGAAAAACTGTTTTTT
J gene: TRBJ1-5; D gene: .; V gene: TRBV6-1; clone size: once; CDR3 protein: CASSEVGGLNQPQHF; CDR3 DNA: TGTGCCAGCAGTGAAGTGGGAGGGCTGAATCAGCCCCAGCATTTT
J gene: TRBJ2-5; D gene: TRBD1; V gene: TRBV27; clone size: .; CDR3 protein: CASGKSGGAETQYF; CDR3 DNA: TGTGCCAGCGGAAAATCAGGGGGCGCGGAGACCCAGTACTTC
J gene: TRBJ2-1; D gene: .; V gene: TRBV7-9; clone size: .; CDR3 protein: CASSSDSSSYNEQFF; CDR3 DNA: TGTGCCAGCAGCTCGGACTCGAGCTCCTACAATGAGCAGTTCTTC
J gene: TRBJ1-2; D gene: .; V gene: TRBV5-1; clone size: .; CDR3 protein: CASSVLAPGLTNYGYTF; CDR3 DNA: TGCGCCAGCAGCGTACTGGCCCCGGGACTTACTAACTATGGCTACACCTTC
J gene: TRBJ2-5; D gene: .; V gene: TRBV7-8; clone size: .; CDR3 protein: CASSLEWGPHQETQYF; CDR3 DNA: TGTGCCAGCAGCTTAGAATGGGGGCCTCACCAAGAGACCCAGTACTTC
J gene: TRBJ2-6; D gene: .; V gene: TRBV5-8; clone size: .; CDR3 protein: CASSWGLPTGANVLTF; CDR3 DNA: TGTGCCAGCAGCTGGGGTTTGCCAACTGGGGCCAACGTCCTGACTTTC
J gene: TRBJ1-2; D gene: .; V gene: TRBV19; clone size: once; CDR3 protein: CASTLDNGGYTF; CDR3 DNA: TGTGCCAGTACCTTGGACAACGGTGGCTACACCTTC
J gene: TRBJ2-1; D gene: TRBD1; V gene: TRBV18; clone size: .; CDR3 protein: CASSLTGASYNEQFF; CDR3 DNA: TGTGCCAGCTCACTAACAGGGGCATCCTACAATGAGCAGTTCTTC
J gene: TRBJ2-1; D gene: TRBD2; V gene: TRBV5-4; clone size: .; CDR3 protein: CASSQKRESSNEQFF; CDR3 DNA: TGTGCCAGCAGCCAGAAGCGGGAGAGTAGTAATGAGCAGTTCTTC
J gene: TRBJ2-3; D gene: .; V gene: TRBV15; clone size: .; CDR3 protein: CATSTRDFDTQYF; CDR3 DNA: TGTGCCACCAGCACCCGGGACTTTGATACGCAGTATTTT
J gene: TRBJ1-1; D gene: .; V gene: TRBV19; clone size: .; CDR3 protein: CASSIRGKHEAFF; CDR3 DNA: TGTGCCAGTAGTATTCGGGGGAAGCATGAAGCTTTCTTT
J gene: TRBJ1-2; D gene: .; V gene: TRBV27; clone size: .; CDR3 protein: CASSLSWPARGYTF; CDR3 DNA: TGTGCCAGCAGTTTATCGTGGCCCGCCCGCGGCTACACCTTC
J gene: TRBJ2-7; D gene: TRBD2; V gene: TRBV10-3; clone size: .; CDR3 protein: CAISVSGNGPGEQYF; CDR3 DNA: TGTGCCATCAGTGTTAGCGGGAACGGGCCGGGGGAGCAGTACTTC
J gene: TRBJ2-1; D gene: TRBD2; V gene: TRBV27; clone size: .; CDR3 protein: CASSASGGVAYNEQFF; CDR3 DNA: TGTGCCAGCAGTGCCTCGGGGGGAGTAGCCTACAATGAGCAGTTCTTC
J gene: TRBJ2-7; D gene: TRBD2; V gene: TRBV27; clone size: .; CDR3 protein: CASSSSGTSGSWVTYEQYF; CDR3 DNA: TGTGCCAGCAGTTCCTCCGGGACTAGCGGGAGTTGGGTTACCTACGAGCAGTACTTC
J gene: TRBJ2-2; D gene: .; V gene: TRBV9; clone size: .; CDR3 protein: CASSVHGGTTGELFF; CDR3 DNA: TGTGCCAGCAGCGTACATGGGGGCACTACCGGGGAGCTGTTTTTT
J gene: TRBJ2-1; D gene: .; V gene: TRBV27; clone size: .; CDR3 protein: CASSSTTSGLWGNEQFF; CDR3 DNA: TGTGCCAGCAGTTCGACCACGTCGGGGCTGTGGGGCAATGAGCAGTTCTTC